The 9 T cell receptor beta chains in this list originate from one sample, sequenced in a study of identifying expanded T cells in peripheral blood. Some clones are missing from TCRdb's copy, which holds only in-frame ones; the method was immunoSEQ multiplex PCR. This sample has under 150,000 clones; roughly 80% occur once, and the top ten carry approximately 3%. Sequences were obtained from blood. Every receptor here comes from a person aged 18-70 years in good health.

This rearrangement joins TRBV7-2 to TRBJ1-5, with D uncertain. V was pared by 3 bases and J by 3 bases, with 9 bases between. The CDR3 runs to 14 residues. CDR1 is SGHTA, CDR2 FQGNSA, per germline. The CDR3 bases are TGTGCCAGCAGCTTGCCTAACAACAATCAGCCCCAGCATTTT. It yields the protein CASSLPNNNQPQHF.

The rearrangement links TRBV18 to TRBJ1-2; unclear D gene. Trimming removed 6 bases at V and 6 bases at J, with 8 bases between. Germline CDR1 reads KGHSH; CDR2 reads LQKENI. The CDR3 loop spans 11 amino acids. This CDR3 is CASSDRNGYTF. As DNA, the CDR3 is TGTGCCAGCTCTGACCGTAATGGCTACACCTTC.

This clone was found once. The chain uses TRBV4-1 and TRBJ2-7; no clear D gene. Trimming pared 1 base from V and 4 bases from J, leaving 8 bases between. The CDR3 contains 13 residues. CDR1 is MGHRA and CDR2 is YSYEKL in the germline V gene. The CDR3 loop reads CASSQGIAYEQYF. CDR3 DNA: TGCGCCAGCAGCCAAGGGATTGCGTACGAGCAGTACTTC.

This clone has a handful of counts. The CDR3 DNA is TGTGCCAGCCTTGGGCCCACGAACACTGAAGCTTTCTTT. Translation gives CASLGPTNTEAFF. V and J are TRBV2 and TRBJ1-1; the D is unclear. CDR1 is SNHLY and CDR2 is FYNNEI in the germline V gene. Trimming took off 8 bases at V and 1 base at J, with 11 bases between the two ends. The CDR3 has 13 residues.

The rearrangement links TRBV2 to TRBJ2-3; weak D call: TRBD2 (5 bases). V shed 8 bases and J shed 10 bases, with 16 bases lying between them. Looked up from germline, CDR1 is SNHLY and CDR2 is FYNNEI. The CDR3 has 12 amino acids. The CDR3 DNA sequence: TGTGCCAGCGGACGGGGTCACATGGCGCAGTATTTT. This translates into CASGRGHMAQYF. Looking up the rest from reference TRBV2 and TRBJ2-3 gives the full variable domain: EPEVTQTPSHQVTQMGQEVILRCVPISNHLYFYWYRQILGQKVEFLVSFYNNEISEKSEIFDDQFSVERPDGSNFTLKIRSTKLEDSAMYFCASGRGHMAQYFGPGTRLTVL.

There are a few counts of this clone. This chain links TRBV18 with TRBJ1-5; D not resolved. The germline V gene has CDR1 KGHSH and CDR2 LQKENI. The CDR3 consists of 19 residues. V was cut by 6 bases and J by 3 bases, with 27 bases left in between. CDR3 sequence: CASSPNEAGGGYNNQPQHF. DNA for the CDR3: TGTGCCAGCTCTCCGAATGAGGCGGGCGGAGGGTATAACAATCAGCCCCAGCATTTT.

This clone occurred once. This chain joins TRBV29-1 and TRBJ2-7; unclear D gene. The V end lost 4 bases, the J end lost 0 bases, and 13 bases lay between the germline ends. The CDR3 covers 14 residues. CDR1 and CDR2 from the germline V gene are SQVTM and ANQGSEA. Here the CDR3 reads CSVVIQRISYEQYF. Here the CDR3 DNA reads TGCAGCGTTGTAATCCAACGGATCTCCTACGAGCAGTACTTC.

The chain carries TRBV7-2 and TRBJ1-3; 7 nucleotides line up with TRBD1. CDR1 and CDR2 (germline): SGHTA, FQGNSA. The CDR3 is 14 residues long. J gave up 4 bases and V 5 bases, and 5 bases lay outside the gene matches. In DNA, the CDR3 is TGTGCCAGCAGCCCACAGGGGCTAGGAAACACCATATATTTT. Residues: CASSPQGLGNTIYF. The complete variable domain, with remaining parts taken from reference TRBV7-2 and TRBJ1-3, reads GAGVSQSPSNKVTEKGKDVELRCDPISGHTALYWYRQSLGQGLEFLIYFQGNSAPDKSGLPSDRFSAERTGGSVSTLTIQRTQQEDSAVYLCASSPQGLGNTIYFGEGSWLTVV.

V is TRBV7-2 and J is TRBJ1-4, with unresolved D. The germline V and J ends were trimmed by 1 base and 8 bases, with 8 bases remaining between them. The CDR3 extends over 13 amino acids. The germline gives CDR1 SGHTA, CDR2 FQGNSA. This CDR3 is CASSLGLKEKLFF. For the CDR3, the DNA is TGTGCCAGCAGCTTAGGGTTGAAGGAAAAACTGTTTTTT.